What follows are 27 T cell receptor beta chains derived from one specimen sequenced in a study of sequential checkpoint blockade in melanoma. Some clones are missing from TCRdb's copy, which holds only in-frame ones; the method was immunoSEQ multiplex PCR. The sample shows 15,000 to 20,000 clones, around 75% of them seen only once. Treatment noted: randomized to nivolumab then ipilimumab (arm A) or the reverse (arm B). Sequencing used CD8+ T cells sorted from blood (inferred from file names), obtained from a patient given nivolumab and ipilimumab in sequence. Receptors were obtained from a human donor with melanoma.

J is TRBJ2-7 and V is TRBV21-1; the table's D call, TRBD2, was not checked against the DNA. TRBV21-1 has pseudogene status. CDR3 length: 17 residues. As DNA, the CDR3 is TGTGCCAGCAGCGCCGGACTAGCGGAGTGCCCTCGCTACGAGCAGTACTTC. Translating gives CASSAGLAECPRYEQYF.

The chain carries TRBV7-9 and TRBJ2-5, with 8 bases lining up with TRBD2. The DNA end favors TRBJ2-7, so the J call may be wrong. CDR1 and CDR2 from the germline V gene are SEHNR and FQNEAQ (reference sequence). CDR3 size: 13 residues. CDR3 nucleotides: TGTGCCAGCAGTGAGCGGGGGCTCTACGAGCAGTACTTC. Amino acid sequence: CASSERGLYEQYF.

DNA for the CDR3: TGTGCCAGCAGTGATGACTTAGCGGGAGTAGCCTACGAGCAGTACTTC. This encodes CASSDDLAGVAYEQYF. This sequence joins TRBV2 and TRBJ2-7; 9 bases fit TRBD2. With 3 bases clipped from V and 2 bases from J, the junction kept 8 bases outside the gene matches. Germline values: CDR1 SNHLY, CDR2 FYNNEI. This CDR3 is built from 16 residues.

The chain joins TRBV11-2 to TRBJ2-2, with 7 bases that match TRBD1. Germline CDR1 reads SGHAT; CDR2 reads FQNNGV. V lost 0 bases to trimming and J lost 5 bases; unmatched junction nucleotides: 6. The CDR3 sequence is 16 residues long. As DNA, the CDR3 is TGTGCCAGCAGCTTAGAGGGACAGTACTTAACCGGGGAGCTGTTTTTT. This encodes CASSLEGQYLTGELFF.

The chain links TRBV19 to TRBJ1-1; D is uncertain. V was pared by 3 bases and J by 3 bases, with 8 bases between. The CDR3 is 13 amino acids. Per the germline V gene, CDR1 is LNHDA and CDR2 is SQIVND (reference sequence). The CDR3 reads CASSMGFDTEAFF. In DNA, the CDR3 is TGTGCCAGTAGTATGGGCTTCGACACTGAAGCTTTCTTT.

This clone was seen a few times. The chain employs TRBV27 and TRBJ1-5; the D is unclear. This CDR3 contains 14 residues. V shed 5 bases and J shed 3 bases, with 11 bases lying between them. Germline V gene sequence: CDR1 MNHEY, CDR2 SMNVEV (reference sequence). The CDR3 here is CASSDLSINQPQHF. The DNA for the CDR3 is TGTGCCAGCAGTGATTTGAGCATCAATCAGCCCCAGCATTTT.

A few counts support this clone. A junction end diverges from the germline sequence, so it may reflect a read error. The CDR3 reads CASSQWDYQQYF. The CDR3, as DNA: TGTGCCAGCAGCCAATGGGACTACCAGCAGTACTTC. The V and J genes are TRBV14 and TRBJ2-7; 7 bases line up with TRBD2. In germline, CDR1 is SGHDN, CDR2 FVKESK. CDR3 length: 12 amino acids. Looking up the rest from reference TRBV14 and TRBJ2-7 gives the full variable domain: EAGVTQFPSHSVIEKGQTVTLRCDPISGHDNLYWYRRVMGKEIKFLLHFVKESKQDESGMPNNRFLAERTGGTYSTLKVQPAELEDSGVYFCASSQWDYQQYFGPGTRLTVT.

CDR3 protein: CASSPLTSNPYEQYF. CDR3 sequence (DNA): TGTGCCAGCAGCCCCTTGACTAGCAACCCCTACGAGCAGTACTTC. V gene TRBV7-8 combines with J gene TRBJ2-7, with TRBD2 matching 7 bases. Germline V gene data show CDR1 as SGHVS and CDR2 as FQNEAQ. The V segment lost 5 bases and the J segment 2 bases; nucleotides outside the gene matches: 9. The CDR3 is 15 amino acids.

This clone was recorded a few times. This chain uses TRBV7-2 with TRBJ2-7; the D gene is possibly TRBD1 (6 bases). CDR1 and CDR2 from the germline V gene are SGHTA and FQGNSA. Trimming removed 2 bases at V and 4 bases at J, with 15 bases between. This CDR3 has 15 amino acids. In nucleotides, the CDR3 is TGTGCCAGCAGCTTATTGGGGGCAGGGCCGTACGAGCAGTACTTC. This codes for CASSLLGAGPYEQYF.

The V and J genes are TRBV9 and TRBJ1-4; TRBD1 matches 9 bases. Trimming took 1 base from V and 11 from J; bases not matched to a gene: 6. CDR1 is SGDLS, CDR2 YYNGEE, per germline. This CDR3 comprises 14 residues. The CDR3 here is CASSVSTGGEKLFF. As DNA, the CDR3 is TGTGCCAGCAGCGTATCGACAGGGGGGGAGAAACTGTTTTTT.

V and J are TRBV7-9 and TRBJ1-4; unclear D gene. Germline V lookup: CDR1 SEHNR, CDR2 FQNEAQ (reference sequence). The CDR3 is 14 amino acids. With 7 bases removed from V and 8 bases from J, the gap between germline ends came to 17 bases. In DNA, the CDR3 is TGTGCCAGCATTGATCCAACGAGGGAAGAAAAACTGTTTTTT. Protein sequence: CASIDPTREEKLFF.

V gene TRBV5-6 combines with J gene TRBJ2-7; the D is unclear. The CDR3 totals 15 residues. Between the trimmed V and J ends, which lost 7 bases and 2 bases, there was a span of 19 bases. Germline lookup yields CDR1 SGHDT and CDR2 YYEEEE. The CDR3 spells CASDFTSSAPYEQYF. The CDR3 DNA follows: TGTGCCAGCGACTTTACCAGCTCCGCTCCCTACGAGCAGTACTTC.

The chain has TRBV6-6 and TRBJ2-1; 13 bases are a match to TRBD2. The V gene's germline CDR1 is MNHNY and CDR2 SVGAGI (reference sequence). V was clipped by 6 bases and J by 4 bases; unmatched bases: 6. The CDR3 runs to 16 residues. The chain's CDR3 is CASSLGLAGIYNEQFF. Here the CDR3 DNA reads TGTGCCAGCAGCCTGGGACTAGCGGGGATATACAATGAGCAGTTCTTC.

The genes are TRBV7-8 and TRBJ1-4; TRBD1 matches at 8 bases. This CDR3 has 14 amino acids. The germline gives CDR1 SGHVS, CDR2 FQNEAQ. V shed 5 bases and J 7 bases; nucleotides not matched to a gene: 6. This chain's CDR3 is CASSGQGLVEKLFF. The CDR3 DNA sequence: TGTGCCAGCAGCGGACAGGGTTTAGTTGAAAAACTGTTTTTT.

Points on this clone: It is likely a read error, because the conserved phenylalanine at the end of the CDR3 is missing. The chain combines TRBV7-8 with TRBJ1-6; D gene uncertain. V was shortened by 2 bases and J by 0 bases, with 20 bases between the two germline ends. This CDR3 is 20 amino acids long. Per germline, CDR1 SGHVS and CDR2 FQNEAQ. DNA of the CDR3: TGTGCCAGCAGCTTAAGGCCGATTTACCAGGAAAGCTCCTATAATTCACCCCTCCACATA. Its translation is CASSLRPIYQESSYNSPLHI.

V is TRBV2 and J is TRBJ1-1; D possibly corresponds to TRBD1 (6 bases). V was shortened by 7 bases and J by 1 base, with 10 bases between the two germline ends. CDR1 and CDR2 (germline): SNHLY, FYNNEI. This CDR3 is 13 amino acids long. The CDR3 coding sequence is TGTGCCAGCATAACAGGGCCGAACACTGAAGCTTTCTTT. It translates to CASITGPNTEAFF. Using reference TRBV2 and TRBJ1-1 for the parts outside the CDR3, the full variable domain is EPEVTQTPSHQVTQMGQEVILRCVPISNHLYFYWYRQILGQKVEFLVSFYNNEISEKSEIFDDQFSVERPDGSNFTLKIRSTKLEDSAMYFCASITGPNTEAFFGQGTRLTVV.

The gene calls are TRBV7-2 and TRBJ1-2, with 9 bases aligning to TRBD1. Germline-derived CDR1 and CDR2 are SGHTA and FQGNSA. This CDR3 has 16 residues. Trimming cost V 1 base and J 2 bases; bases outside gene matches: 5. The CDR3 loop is CASSLDFGQGNYGYTF. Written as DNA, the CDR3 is TGTGCCAGCAGCTTAGATTTCGGACAGGGGAACTATGGCTACACCTTC.

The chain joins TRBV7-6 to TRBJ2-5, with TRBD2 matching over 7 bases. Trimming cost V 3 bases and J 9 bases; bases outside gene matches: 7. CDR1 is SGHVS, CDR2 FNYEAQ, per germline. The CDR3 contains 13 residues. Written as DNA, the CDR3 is TGTGCCAGCAGCTTCGAACTAGCGTCGGCCCAGTACTTC. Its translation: CASSFELASAQYF.

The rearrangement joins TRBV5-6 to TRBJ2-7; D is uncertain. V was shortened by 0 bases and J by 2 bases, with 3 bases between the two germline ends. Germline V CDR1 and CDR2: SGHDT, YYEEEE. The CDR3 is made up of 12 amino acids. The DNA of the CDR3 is TGTGCCAGCAGCTTGGGAGCCTACGAGCAGTACTTC. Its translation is CASSLGAYEQYF.

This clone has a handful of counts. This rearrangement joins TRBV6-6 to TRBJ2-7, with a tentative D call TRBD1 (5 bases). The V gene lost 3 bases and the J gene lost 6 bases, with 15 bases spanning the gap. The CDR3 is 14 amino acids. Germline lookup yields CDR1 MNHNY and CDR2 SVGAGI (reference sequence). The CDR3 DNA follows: TGTGCCAGCAGTTATGTGCAGGGAAGGGGCGAGCAGTACTTC. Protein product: CASSYVQGRGEQYF.

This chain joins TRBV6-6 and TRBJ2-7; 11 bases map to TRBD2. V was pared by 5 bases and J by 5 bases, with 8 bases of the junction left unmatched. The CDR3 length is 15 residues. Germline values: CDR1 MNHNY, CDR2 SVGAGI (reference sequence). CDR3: CASSPFSGRADEQYF. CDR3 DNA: TGTGCCAGCAGTCCTTTTAGCGGGAGGGCAGACGAGCAGTACTTC.

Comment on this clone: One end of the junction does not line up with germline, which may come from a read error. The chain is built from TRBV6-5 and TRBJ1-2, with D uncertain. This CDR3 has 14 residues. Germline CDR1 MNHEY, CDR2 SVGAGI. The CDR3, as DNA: TGTGCCAGCAGTGACTCTTCAGAGAGGGCCCTCTACACCTTC. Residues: CASSDSSERALYTF.

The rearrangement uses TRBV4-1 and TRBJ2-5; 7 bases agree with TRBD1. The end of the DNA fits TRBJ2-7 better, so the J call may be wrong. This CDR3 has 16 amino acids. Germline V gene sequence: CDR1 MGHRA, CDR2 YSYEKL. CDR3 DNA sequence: TGCGCCAGCAGCCAAGATAGGGAACAGGGGTCCTACGAGCAGTACTTC. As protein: CASSQDREQGSYEQYF.

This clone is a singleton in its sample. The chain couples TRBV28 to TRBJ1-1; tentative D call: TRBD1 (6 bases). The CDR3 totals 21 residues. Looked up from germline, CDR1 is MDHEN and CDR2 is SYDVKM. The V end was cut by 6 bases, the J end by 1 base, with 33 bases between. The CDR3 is CASRPPSWVQGRLLGNTEAFF. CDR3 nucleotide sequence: TGTGCCAGCAGACCACCCTCGTGGGTACAGGGACGGCTGCTCGGGAACACTGAAGCTTTCTTT.

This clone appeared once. The CDR3 bases are TGTGCCAGCAGTGTAGAGGGAAGTGGGTTCTACGAGCAGTACTTC. Protein product: CASSVEGSGFYEQYF. The J gene is TRBJ2-7, the V gene TRBV7-3; tentative D call: TRBD2 (5 bases). Between the trimmed V and J ends, which lost 6 bases and 3 bases, there was a span of 18 bases. Germline V gives CDR1 SGHTA, CDR2 FQGTGA. This CDR3 region has 15 residues.

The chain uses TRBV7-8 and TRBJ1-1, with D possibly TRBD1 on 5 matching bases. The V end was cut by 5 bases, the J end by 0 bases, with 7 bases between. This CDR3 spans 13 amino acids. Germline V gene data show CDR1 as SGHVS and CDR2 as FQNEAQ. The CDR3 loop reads CASSPTVNTEAFF. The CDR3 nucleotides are TGTGCCAGCAGCCCGACAGTGAACACTGAAGCTTTCTTT.

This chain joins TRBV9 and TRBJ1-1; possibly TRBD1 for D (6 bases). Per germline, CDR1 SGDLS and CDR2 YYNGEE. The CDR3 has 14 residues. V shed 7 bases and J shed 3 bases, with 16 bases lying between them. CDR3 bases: TGTGCCAGCGCTCTTGAGGGGGAAGACACTGAAGCTTTCTTT. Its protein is CASALEGEDTEAFF.